This TCR beta chain was observed in a study of blood T cell repertoires in COVID-19. Study as a whole: Samples representing acute and convalescent COVID-19 were sourced from the United States, Italy and Spain. PBMCs, B-cell-depleted T cells, or T cells were the source of the cDNA or gDNA that made up the material.

The CDR3 has 15 amino acids. Germline CDR1 and CDR2: MNHEY and SVGAGI. V lost 6 bases and J lost 2, with 14 bases in between. Seattle participants joined during active infection and were tracked over time. Original processing methods: Estimates of nucleated cell counts were drawn from the amplification of reference gene primers. Repertoires were generated with immunoSEQ multiplex PCR, while TCRdb's copy carries only in-frame clones and drops some. D and trimming come from the DNA, and the V and J calls and clone size come from that table. This sample yields 130,000 or so clones, of which roughly 80% are seen a single time; 4.5% to 5% belongs to the top ten.

The TCR sequence derives from a woman aged 70 to 79 with COVID-19, enrolled during active disease. V and J are TRBV6-5 and TRBJ1-5; no clear D gene. Sequences were obtained from peripheral blood. The CDR3 loop is CASRLRREGNQPQHF. In DNA form, the CDR3 reads TGTGCCAGCAGATTAAGGAGGGAGGGCAATCAGCCCCAGCATTTT.